A selection of T cell receptor beta chains follows, all from one sample in a study of T-cell memory formation after mild COVID-19. Each CDR3 protein gets one entry after TCRdb re-called the 5' RACE reads with MiXCR. The repertoire holds some 250,000 distinct CDR3 sequences, with roughly 18% as singletons. The sequencing sample was made of PBMCs or a T cell subset sorted from them (not recorded which). The receptors originated from a young man who had mild COVID-19 (a few samples of this study predate the infection). Cell type and time point are not known. The CDR3 runs from the conserved cysteine through the conserved F or W. D genes are given only for firm matches. Clone size is given for some rows only: seen once, a few or many times, or a class if the clone is expanded.

j_call v_call d_call clone_size cdr3_nt cdr3_aa
TRBJ2-1 TRBV5-1 - many TGCGCCAGCAGCTTGGCGGTCCTCGGGGACAATGAGCAGTTCTTC CASSLAVLGDNEQFF
TRBJ2-2 TRBV4-3 - - TGCGCCAGCAGCCAAGACTACCAGACCGGGGAGCTGTTTTTT CASSQDYQTGELFF
TRBJ2-5 TRBV7-8 - few TGTGCCAGCAGCCCGCATGGGGAGACCCAGTACTTC CASSPHGETQYF
TRBJ2-7 TRBV29-1 - once TGCAGCGTTGAAAATGACAGCAATGAGAAGCAGTACTTC CSVENDSNEKQYF
TRBJ1-5 TRBV19 - - TGTGCCAGTAGTATAGGGTGGGGCGCAACTCAGCCCCAGCATTTT CASSIGWGATQPQHF
TRBJ1-5 TRBV12-3/TRBV12-4 - - TGTGCCAGCAGTTTAGAACCCGGGACGGACAATCAGCCCCAGCATTTT CASSLEPGTDNQPQHF
TRBJ2-5 TRBV7-2 TRBD1 - TGTGCCAGCACCCCGACAGGGGCACTGGAGACCCAGTACTTC CASTPTGALETQYF
TRBJ1-2 TRBV12-3/TRBV12-4 TRBD1 few TGTGCCAGCAGTTTAGACAGGGGCCTTCGAGGCTACACCTTC CASSLDRGLRGYTF
TRBJ2-2 TRBV7-7 - many TGTGCTAGCAGCAAAGGGGCGAACACCGGGGAGCTGTTTTTT CASSKGANTGELFF
TRBJ2-1 TRBV5-1 - - TGCGCCAGCAGCTTGGACAGAAAAGACTACAATGAGCAGTTCTTC CASSLDRKDYNEQFF
TRBJ2-1 TRBV6-2/TRBV6-3 - - TGTGCCAGCAGTTACTCGAGGATAGGGAGGTTCTCCTACAATGAGCAGTTCTTC CASSYSRIGRFSYNEQFF
TRBJ2-7 TRBV5-1 TRBD1 few TGCGCCAGCAGCGCCCGATATGGGACAGGCAGCTACGAGCAGTACTTC CASSARYGTGSYEQYF
TRBJ2-2 TRBV9 TRBD2 - TGTGCCAGCAGCGTAAGAGCGGGGGGAGTAAGAACCGGGGAGCTGTTTTTT CASSVRAGGVRTGELFF
TRBJ2-2 TRBV6-2/TRBV6-3 TRBD2 few TGTGCCAGCAGGCCGGGGGGACCGCGACAGGAGCTGTTTTTT CASRPGGPRQELFF
TRBJ2-2 TRBV11-2 - - TGTGCCAGTCCTGCGGGACCCGGGGAGCTGTTTTTT CASPAGPGELFF
TRBJ1-5 TRBV7-2 TRBD1 - TGTGCCAGCAGCTTAAGGGGGCAAAGCAATCAGCCCCAGCATTTT CASSLRGQSNQPQHF
TRBJ1-6 TRBV6-5 - many TGTGCCAGCAGTTATTGGACGTTAAATTCACCCCTCCACTTT CASSYWTLNSPLHF
TRBJ2-1 TRBV7-3 - - TGTGCCAGCAGCTTAACGGGTACAGGGCCTTCCTACAATGAGCAGTTCTTC CASSLTGTGPSYNEQFF
TRBJ2-7 TRBV5-1 TRBD2 - TGCGCCAGCAGATGGACTAGCGGGGCCTACGAGCAGTACTTC CASRWTSGAYEQYF
TRBJ2-5 TRBV6-6 TRBD2 - TGTGCCAGCAGTTACTCGACGCTAGCGGGGGAAGTCGAGACCCAGTACTTC CASSYSTLAGEVETQYF
TRBJ2-7 TRBV7-2 - many TGTGCCAGCAGCTTAGGACAGGCGACCTACGAGCAGTACTTC CASSLGQATYEQYF
TRBJ2-5 TRBV11-2 - many TGTGCCAGCAGCGTAGACAGGACCCGAGGGGAGACCCAGTACTTC CASSVDRTRGETQYF
TRBJ2-7 TRBV20-1 TRBD1 few TGCAGTGCCCATGGACAGGCGTTCTCCTACGAGCAGTACTTC CSAHGQAFSYEQYF
TRBJ2-4 TRBV3-1 - - TGTGCCAGCAGCCAGCAGGGGATTCAGTACTTC CASSQQGIQYF
TRBJ2-1 TRBV10-3 TRBD2 - TGTGCCATCAGGGCGGGAGAAGGCAATGAGCAGTTCTTC CAIRAGEGNEQFF
TRBJ2-7 TRBV3-1 - few TGTGCCAGCAGCCAAGATCATCAGGGGACTCAGCAGTACTTC CASSQDHQGTQQYF
TRBJ2-5 TRBV20-1 - - TGCAGTGCCCCTATAAGAGGGGGGGCGGAGACCCAGTACTTC CSAPIRGGAETQYF
TRBJ2-3 TRBV24-1 TRBD2 - TGTGCCACCATGAAGGCTAGCGGGGCAGTAGATACGCAGTATTTT CATMKASGAVDTQYF
TRBJ2-1 TRBV2 - - TGTGCCAGAGGGGGCCAGCGGGATGAGCAGTTCTTC CARGGQRDEQFF
TRBJ2-3 TRBV2 - few TGTGCCAGCAGTGACACGGGCACAGATACGCAGTATTTT CASSDTGTDTQYF
TRBJ1-2 TRBV4-1 - - TGCGCCAGCAGCCAAGGGACTTATTATGGCTACACCTTC CASSQGTYYGYTF
TRBJ2-3 TRBV29-1 - few TGCAGCACGTCGAAATCCCCAGATACGCAGTATTTT CSTSKSPDTQYF
TRBJ2-3 TRBV19 - - TGTGCCAGTACCAACCCGTTGGGTCGAAGCACAGATACGCAGTATTTT CASTNPLGRSTDTQYF
TRBJ1-4 TRBV24-1 TRBD1 - TGTGCCACCATTCGAGCAGGGGGCGAAAAACTGTTTTTT CATIRAGGEKLFF
TRBJ2-1 TRBV7-6 - few TGTGCCAGCAGCCTGGGGGGTGGGTTGAATGAGCAGTTCTTC CASSLGGGLNEQFF
TRBJ1-1 TRBV4-2 - few TGTGCCAGCAGCCAAGTGGACAGGAACACTGAAGCTTTCTTT CASSQVDRNTEAFF
TRBJ2-7 TRBV29-1 - - TGCAGCGTTGAACTCGACCACGAGCAGTACTTC CSVELDHEQYF
TRBJ1-4 TRBV4-1 TRBD1 few TGCGCCAGCAGCCAAACAGGGGGATTGTATGAAAAACTGTTTTTT CASSQTGGLYEKLFF
TRBJ2-5 TRBV25-1 - - TGTGCCAGCCGGGGAGGGGGGACCCAGTACTTC CASRGGGTQYF
TRBJ2-5 TRBV7-2 TRBD1 few TGTGCCAGCAGCCAGACAGGGTGGGAGACCCAGTACTTC CASSQTGWETQYF
TRBJ1-4 TRBV7-9 - - TGTGCCAGCAGCTTAGCGCGGCCCAGTGAAGAAAAACTGTTTTTT CASSLARPSEEKLFF
TRBJ2-5 TRBV4-1 TRBD1 few TGCGCCAGCAGCCTCAGGGGGCCCGGGCAGACCCAGTACTTC CASSLRGPGQTQYF
TRBJ2-5 TRBV12-3/TRBV12-4 - - TGTGCCAGCAGCCAAACAGGGATTGGGGAGACCCAGTACTTC CASSQTGIGETQYF
TRBJ1-3 TRBV6-6 - few TGTGCCAGCACCCTGAGGGGAAACACCATATATTTT CASTLRGNTIYF